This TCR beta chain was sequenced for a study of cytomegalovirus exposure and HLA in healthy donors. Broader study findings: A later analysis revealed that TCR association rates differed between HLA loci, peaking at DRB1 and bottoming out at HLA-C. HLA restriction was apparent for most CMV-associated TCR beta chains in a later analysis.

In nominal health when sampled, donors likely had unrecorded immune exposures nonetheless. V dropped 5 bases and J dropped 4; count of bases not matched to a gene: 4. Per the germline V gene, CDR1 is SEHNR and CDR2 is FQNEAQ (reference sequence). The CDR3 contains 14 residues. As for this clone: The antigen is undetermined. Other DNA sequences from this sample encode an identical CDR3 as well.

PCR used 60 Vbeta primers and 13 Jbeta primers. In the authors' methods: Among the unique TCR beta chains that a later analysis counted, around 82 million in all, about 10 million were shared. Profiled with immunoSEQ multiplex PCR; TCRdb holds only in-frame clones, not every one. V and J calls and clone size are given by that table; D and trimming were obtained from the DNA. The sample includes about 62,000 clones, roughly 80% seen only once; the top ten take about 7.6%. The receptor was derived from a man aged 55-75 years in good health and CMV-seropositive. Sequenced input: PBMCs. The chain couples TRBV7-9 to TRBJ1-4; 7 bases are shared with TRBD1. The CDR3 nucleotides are TGTGCCAGCAGCCTACGACAGGGTAATGAAAAACTGTTTTTT. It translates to CASSLRQGNEKLFF.